This T cell receptor beta chain originates from a study of blood T cells in healthy people across ages. Findings and caveats of the study: Total diversity from one million sequenced T cells was likely underestimated.

Through a sample-barcoded 5' primer and a J-beta primer mix, a second PCR was run for roughly 7 to 12 cycles. TCRdb fed the 5' RACE reads into MiXCR, producing one record per CDR3 protein. Here the sample spans 800,000 or so distinct CDR3 sequences, around 25% being singletons. Comments on this clonotype: Antigen: not known.

Losses at the gene ends were 6 bases for V and 4 bases for J; bases not matched to a gene: 11. Germline assignment: CDR1 DFQATT and CDR2 SNEGSKA (reference sequence). The CDR3 is 14 amino acids. This sample was also put to use in a study of T cells of mothers and their children.

The gene calls are TRBV20-1 and TRBJ1-2; TRBD1 aligns across 7 bases. Specimen: blood. The TCR comes from a boy younger than 18 in good health. In DNA, the CDR3 is TGCAGTGCGCCGAGGGACAGCCTTTCCTATGGCTACACCTTC. Residues: CSAPRDSLSYGYTF.